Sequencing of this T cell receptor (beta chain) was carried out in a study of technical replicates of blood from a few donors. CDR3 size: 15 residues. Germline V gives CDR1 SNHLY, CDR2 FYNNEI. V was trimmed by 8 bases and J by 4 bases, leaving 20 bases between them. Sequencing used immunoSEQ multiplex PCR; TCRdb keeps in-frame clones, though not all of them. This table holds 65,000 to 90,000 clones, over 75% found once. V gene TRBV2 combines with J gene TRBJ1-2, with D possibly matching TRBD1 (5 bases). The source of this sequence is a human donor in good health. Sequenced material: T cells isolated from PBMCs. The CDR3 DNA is TGTGCCAGCTCTGGGACTTTCGGGACCTTCTATGGCTACACCTTC. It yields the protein CASSGTFGTFYGYTF.